This T cell receptor beta chain originates from a study of T cells in Graves' hyperthyroidism and ophthalmopathy. Study findings and constraints: Using 13 V-J features, a model discriminated ophthalmopathy from stable hyperthyroidism.

CDR3 length equals 13 residues. Trimming shortened V by 4 bases and J by 1 base, and 6 bases separated the two germline ends. Germline CDR1 KGHDR, CDR2 SFDVKD. Amplification of TCR beta CDR3 regions was performed using RNA transcripts as template. The TCR CDR3 first-round RT-PCR relied on the HTBI primer set. TCRdb ran MiXCR on the multiplex PCR reads and lists one entry per CDR3 protein. The table lists hundreds of thousands of distinct CDR3 sequences, roughly 15% of them singletons. Details on this clonotype: The antigen is unknown.

The chain combines TRBV24-1 with TRBJ2-5; D ambiguous. Sequenced material: blood. The TCR originated in a woman aged 40-49 years with Graves' ophthalmopathy. For the CDR3, the DNA is TGTGCCACCAGTGACGGATTCCAAGAGACCCAGTACTTC. Translated: CATSDGFQETQYF.